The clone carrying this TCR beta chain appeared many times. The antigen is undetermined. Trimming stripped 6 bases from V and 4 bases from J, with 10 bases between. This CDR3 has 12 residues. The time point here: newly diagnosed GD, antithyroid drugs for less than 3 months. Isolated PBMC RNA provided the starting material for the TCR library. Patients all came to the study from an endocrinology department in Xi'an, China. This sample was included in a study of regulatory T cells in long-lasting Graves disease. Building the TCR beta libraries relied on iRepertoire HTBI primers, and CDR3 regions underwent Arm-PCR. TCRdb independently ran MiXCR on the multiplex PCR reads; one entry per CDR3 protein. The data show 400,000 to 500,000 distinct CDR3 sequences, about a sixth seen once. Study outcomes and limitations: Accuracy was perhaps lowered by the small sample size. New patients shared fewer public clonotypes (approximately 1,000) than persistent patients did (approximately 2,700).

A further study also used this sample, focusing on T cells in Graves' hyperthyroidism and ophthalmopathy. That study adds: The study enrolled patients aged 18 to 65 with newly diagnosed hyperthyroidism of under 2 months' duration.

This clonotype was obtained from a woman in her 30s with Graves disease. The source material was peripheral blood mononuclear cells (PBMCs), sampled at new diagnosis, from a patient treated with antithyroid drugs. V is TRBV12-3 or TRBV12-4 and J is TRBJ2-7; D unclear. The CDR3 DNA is TGTGCCAGCAGCCCTGAGGAGTACGAGCAGTACTTC. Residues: CASSPEEYEQYF.